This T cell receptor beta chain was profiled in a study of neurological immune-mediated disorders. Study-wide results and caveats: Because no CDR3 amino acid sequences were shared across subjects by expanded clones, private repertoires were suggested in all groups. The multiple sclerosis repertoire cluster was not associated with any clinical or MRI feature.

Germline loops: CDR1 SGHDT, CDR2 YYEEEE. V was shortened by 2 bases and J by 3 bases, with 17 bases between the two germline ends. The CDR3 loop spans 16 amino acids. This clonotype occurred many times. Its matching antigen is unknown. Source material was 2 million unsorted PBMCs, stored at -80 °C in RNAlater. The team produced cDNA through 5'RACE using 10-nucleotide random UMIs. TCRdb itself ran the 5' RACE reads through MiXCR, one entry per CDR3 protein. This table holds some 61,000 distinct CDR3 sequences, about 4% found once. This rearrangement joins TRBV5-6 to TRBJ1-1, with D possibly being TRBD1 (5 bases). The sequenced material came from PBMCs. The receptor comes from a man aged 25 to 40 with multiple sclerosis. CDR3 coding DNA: TGTGCCAGCAGCTTCGTATCAGACAGTAGGGACACTGAAGCTTTCTTT. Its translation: CASSFVSDSRDTEAFF.